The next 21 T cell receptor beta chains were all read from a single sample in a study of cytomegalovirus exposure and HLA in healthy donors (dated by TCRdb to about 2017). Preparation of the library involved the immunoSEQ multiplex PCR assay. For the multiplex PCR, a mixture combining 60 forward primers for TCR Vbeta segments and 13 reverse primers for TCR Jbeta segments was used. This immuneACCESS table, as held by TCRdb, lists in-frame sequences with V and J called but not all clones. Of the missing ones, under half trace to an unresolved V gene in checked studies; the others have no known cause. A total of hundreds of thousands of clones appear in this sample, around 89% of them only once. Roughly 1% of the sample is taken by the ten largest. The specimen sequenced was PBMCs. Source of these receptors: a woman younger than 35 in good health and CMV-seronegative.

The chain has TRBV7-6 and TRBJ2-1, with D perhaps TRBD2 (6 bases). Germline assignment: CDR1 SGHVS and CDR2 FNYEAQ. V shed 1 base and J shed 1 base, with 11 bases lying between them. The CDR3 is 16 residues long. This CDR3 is CASSLDSGKSYNEQFF. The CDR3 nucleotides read TGTGCCAGCAGCTTAGATAGCGGCAAGTCCTACAATGAGCAGTTCTTC.

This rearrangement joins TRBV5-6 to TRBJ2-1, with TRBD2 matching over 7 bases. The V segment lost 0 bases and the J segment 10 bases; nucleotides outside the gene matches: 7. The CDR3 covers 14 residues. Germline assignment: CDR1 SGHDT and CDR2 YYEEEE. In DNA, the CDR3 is TGTGCCAGCAGCTTGGGTCTAGCGGAATCCGAGCAGTTCTTC. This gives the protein CASSLGLAESEQFF.

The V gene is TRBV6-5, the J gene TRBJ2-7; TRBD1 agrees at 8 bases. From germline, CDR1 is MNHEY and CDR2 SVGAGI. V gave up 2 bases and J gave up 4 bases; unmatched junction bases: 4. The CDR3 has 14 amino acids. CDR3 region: CASSYGTGPYEQYF. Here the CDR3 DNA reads TGTGCCAGCAGTTACGGGACAGGACCTTACGAGCAGTACTTC.

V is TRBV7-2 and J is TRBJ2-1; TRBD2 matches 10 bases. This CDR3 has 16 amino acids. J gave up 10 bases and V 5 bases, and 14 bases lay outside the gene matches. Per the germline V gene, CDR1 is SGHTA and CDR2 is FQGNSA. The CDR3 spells CASSPSTRAGGREQFF. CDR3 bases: TGTGCCAGCAGCCCCTCCACTAGAGCGGGAGGGCGAGAGCAGTTCTTC. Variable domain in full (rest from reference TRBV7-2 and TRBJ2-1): GAGVSQSPSNKVTEKGKDVELRCDPISGHTALYWYRQSLGQGLEFLIYFQGNSAPDKSGLPSDRFSAERTGGSVSTLTIQRTQQEDSAVYLCASSPSTRAGGREQFFGPGTRLTVL.

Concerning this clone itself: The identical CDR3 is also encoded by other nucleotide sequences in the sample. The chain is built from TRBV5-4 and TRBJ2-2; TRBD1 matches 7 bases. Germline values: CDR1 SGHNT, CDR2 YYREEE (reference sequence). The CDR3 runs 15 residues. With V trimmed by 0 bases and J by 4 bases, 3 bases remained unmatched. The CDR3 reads CASSLEGAGTGELFF. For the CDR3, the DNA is TGTGCCAGCAGCTTGGAGGGGGCTGGCACCGGGGAGCTGTTTTTT.

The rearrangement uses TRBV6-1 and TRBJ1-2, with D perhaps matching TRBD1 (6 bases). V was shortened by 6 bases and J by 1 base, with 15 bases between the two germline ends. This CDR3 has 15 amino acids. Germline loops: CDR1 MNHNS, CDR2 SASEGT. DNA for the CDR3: TGTGCCAGCAGCGGACGACAGGCTCTTAACTATGGCTACACCTTC. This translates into CASSGRQALNYGYTF.

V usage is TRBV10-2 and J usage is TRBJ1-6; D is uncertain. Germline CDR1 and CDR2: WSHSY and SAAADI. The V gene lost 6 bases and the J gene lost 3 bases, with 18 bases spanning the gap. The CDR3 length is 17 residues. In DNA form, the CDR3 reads TGCGCCAGCAGAAGACTTGACGGAGAGGTCTATAATTCACCCCTCCACTTT. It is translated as CASRRLDGEVYNSPLHF.

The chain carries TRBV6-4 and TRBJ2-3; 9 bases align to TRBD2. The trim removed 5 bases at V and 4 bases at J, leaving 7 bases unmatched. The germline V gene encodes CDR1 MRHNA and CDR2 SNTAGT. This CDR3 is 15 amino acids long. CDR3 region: CASSSSGMVADTQYF. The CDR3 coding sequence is TGTGCCAGCAGTTCTAGCGGGATGGTTGCAGATACGCAGTATTTT.

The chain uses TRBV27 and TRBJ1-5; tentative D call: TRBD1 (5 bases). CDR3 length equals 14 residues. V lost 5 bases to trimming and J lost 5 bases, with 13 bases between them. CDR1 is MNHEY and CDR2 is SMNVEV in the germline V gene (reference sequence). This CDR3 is CASSPLGGDQPQHF. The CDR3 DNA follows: TGTGCCAGCAGTCCACTGGGGGGGGATCAGCCCCAGCATTTT.

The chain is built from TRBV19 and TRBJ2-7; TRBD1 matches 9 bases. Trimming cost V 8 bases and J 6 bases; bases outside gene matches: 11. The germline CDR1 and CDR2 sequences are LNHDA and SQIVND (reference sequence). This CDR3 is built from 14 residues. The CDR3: CASRAGTGQPEQYF. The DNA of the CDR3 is TGTGCCAGTCGTGCCGGGACAGGGCAACCCGAGCAGTACTTC.

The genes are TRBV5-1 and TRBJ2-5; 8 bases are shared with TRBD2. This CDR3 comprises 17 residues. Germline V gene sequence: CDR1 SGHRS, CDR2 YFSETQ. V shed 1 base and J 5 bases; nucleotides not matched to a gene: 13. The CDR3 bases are TGCGCCAGCAGCTTGCTACGGACGACGGGGGGGGGTGAGACCCAGTACTTC. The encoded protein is CASSLLRTTGGGETQYF.

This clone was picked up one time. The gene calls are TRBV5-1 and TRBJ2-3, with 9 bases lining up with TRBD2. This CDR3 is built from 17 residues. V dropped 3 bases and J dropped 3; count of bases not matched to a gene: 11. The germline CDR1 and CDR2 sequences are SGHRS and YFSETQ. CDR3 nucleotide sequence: TGCGCCAGCAGCTCGAGGCCAGCGGGGGGTGTGACAGATACGCAGTATTTT. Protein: CASSSRPAGGVTDTQYF.

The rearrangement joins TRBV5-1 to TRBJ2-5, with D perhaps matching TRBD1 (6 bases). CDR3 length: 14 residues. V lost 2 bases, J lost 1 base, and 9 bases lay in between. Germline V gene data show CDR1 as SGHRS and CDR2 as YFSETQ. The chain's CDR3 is CASSFRQVQETQYF. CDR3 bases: TGCGCCAGCAGCTTCCGACAGGTCCAAGAGACCCAGTACTTC. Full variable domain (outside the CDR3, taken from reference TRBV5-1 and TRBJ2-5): KAGVTQTPRYLIKTRGQQVTLSCSPISGHRSVSWYQQTPGQGLQFLFEYFSETQRNKGNFPGRFSGRQFSNSRSEMNVSTLELGDSALYLCASSFRQVQETQYFGPGTRLLVL.

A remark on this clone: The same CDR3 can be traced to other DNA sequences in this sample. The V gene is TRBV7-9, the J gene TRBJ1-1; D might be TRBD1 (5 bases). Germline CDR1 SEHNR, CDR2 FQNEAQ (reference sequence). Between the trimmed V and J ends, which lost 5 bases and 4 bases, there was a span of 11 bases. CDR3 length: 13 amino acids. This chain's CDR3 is CASSPAGGTEAFF. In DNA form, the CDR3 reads TGTGCCAGCAGCCCAGCCGGGGGCACTGAAGCTTTCTTT.

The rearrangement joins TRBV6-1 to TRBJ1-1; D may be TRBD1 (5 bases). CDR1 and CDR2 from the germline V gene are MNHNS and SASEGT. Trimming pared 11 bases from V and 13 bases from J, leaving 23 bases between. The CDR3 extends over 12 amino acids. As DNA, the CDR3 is TGTGCCTCACGACCGCGCGGCAGGCAGGGTTTCTTT. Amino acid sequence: CASRPRGRQGFF.

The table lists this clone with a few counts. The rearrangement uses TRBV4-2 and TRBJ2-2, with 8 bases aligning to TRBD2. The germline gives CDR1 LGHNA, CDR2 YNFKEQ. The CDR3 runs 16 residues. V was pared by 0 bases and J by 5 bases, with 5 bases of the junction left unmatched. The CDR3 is CASSQEVAGFTGELFF. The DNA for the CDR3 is TGTGCCAGCAGCCAAGAGGTAGCGGGGTTTACCGGGGAGCTGTTTTTT.

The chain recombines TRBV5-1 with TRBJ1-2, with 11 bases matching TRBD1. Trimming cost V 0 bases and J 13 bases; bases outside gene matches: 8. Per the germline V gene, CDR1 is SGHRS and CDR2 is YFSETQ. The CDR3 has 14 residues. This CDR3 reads CASSLEGQGARCTF. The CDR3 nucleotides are TGCGCCAGCAGCTTGGAAGGACAGGGGGCCCGGTGCACCTTC. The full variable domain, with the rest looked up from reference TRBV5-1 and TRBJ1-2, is KAGVTQTPRYLIKTRGQQVTLSCSPISGHRSVSWYQQTPGQGLQFLFEYFSETQRNKGNFPGRFSGRQFSNSRSEMNVSTLELGDSALYLCASSLEGQGARCTFGSGTRLTVV.

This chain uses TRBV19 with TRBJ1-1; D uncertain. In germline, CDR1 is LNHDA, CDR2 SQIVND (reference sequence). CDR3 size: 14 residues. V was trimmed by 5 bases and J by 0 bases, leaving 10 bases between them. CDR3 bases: TGTGCCAGTAGTGGAGCCTTTATGAACACTGAAGCTTTCTTT. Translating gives CASSGAFMNTEAFF. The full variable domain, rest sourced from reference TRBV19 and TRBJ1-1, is DGGITQSPKYLFRKEGQNVTLSCEQNLNHDAMYWYRQDPGQGLRLIYYSQIVNDFQKGDIAEGYSVSREKKESFPLTVTSAQKNPTAFYLCASSGAFMNTEAFFGQGTRLTVV.

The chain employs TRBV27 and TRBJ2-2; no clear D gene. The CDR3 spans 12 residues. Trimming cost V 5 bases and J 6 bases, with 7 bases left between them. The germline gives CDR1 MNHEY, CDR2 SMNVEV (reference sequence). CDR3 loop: CASSPSAGELFF. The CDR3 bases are TGTGCCAGCAGTCCGTCCGCCGGGGAGCTGTTTTTT.

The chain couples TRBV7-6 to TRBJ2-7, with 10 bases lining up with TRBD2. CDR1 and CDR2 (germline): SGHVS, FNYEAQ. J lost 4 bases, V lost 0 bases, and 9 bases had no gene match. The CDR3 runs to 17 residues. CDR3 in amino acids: CASSLAQGLAGVYEQYF. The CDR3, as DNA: TGTGCCAGCAGCTTAGCCCAGGGTCTAGCGGGAGTGTACGAGCAGTACTTC.

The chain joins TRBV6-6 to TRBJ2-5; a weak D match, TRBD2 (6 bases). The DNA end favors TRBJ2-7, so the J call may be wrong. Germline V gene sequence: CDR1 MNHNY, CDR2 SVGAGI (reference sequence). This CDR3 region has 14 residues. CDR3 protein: CASSYWGETYEQYF. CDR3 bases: TGTGCCAGCAGTTATTGGGGGGAGACCTACGAGCAGTACTTC.